This T cell receptor beta chain was recorded in a study of beta chain features in type 1 diabetes. Findings and caveats of the study: Patients with Type 1 diabetes showed moderately but significantly shorter TCRB CDR3s in all four CD4+ subsets. Sequencing used cDNA, and cells with high TCR expression could therefore be over-represented. A closer apparent resemblance between naive, central memory and Treg TCRB repertoires was seen in patients than in healthy donors.

Germline-derived CDR1 and CDR2 are LNHDA and SQIVND (reference sequence). The CDR3 extends over 13 amino acids. Trimming cost V 6 bases and J 2 bases; bases outside gene matches: 0. Sequenced material consisted of expressed TCRB transcripts (all of the isolated RNA was reverse transcribed). Repertoires were generated with immunoSEQ multiplex PCR, while TCRdb's copy carries only in-frame clones and drops some. The data hold a few hundred thousand clones, with approximately 15% observed a single time. Markers CD45RO/CCR7/CD25/CD127/CD95/CD27 served to sort CD4+ naive, central memory, regulatory and stem cell-like memory cells. Worth noting for this clone: Its antigen is not known.

The sample taken for sequencing was naive CD4+ T cells from blood. The clonotype comes from a young woman with type 1 diabetes. The chain combines TRBV19 with TRBJ2-1; 8 bases match TRBD2. The CDR3 DNA reads as TGTGCCAGTAGCGGGAGGGCCTACAATGAGCAGTTCTTC. Its protein is CASSGRAYNEQFF.